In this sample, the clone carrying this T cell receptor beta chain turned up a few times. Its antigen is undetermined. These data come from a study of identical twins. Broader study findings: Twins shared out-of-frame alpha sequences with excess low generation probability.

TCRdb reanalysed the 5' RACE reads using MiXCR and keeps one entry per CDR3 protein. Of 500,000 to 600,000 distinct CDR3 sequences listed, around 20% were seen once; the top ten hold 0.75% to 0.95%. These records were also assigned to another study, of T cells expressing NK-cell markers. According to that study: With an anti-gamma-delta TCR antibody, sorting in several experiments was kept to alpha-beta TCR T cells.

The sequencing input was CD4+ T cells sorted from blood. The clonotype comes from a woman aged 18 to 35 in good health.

CDR3 nucleotide sequence: TGTGCCAGCAGACCTAGCGGGGTAAACATTCAGTACTTC. This translates into CASRPSGVNIQYF. J is TRBJ2-4 and V is TRBV7-2; 9 positions match TRBD2. Trimming cost V 6 bases and J 6 bases; bases outside gene matches: 3. CDR3 length equals 13 residues. The germline V gene encodes CDR1 SGHTA and CDR2 FQGNSA.